What follows are 30 T cell receptor beta chains derived from one specimen sequenced in a study of CD8+ T cells in alopecia areata. RNA extraction and reverse transcription yielded cDNA as sequencing template. Libraries were prepared by immunoSEQ multiplex PCR; TCRdb keeps only in-frame clonotypes and omits some of them. The data show about 270,000 clones, with none appearing a single time. Cutaneous lymph nodes were pooled and cells sorted by CD4, CD8alpha, NKG2D, NKG2ACE and more. The sequenced sample consisted of CD4+ T cells sorted from a lymph node. The source is a C3H/HeJ mouse with alopecia areata. The strain's MHC haplotype is H2-k.

This clone has ten or more counts. The gene names given are mouse names. The CDR3 is cut off 4 residues early in the read; its end comes from the germline J gene. The chain employs TRBV17 and TRBJ2-1, with 7 bases lining up with TRBD1. The CDR3 spans 15 residues. From germline, CDR1 is MNHDT and CDR2 YYDKIL. The trim removed 4 bases at V and 1 base at J, leaving 4 bases unmatched. The sequenced part of the CDR3 DNA is TGTGCTAGCAGTATCTGGGACAGAAACTATGCT. Its protein product is CASSIWDRNYA. The complete CDR3 protein is CASSIWDRNYAEQFF.

Worth noting for this clone: Mouse names are used for the genes. The CDR3 end is not reached by the read, which stops 4 residues before it; the germline J gene fills it in. The chain combines TRBV5 with TRBJ2-2; 10 bases agree with TRBD2. Germline V CDR1 and CDR2: LGHNA, YNLKQL (reference sequence). The CDR3 has 18 residues. V lost 0 bases, J lost 3 bases, and 7 bases stayed unmatched. The CDR3 DNA, read in part, is TGTGCCAGCAGCCAAGATCTTCGGCTGGGGGGGCACACCGGG. It encodes CASSQDLRLGGHTG. The whole CDR3 protein is CASSQDLRLGGHTGQLYF.

This clone has just a few counts. The listed genes are named as in mouse. The read is 4 residues too short to cover the CDR3 end, so that end is filled in from the germline J gene. This sequence joins TRBV13-1 and TRBJ2-2, with TRBD2 identical over 12 bases. This CDR3 has 16 amino acids. V gave up 5 bases and J gave up 3 bases; unmatched junction bases: 5. Germline V gene sequence: CDR1 NSHNY, CDR2 SYGAGN. The CDR3 protein is CASRGDWGDYTGQLYF. CDR3 DNA (partial): TGTGCCAGCAGAGGGGACTGGGGGGACTACACCGGG.

Points on this clone: All gene names here are mouse names. Read coverage stops 4 residues before the CDR3 terminus; the germline J gene supplies the remainder. The chain has TRBV17 and TRBJ2-3, with 8 positions matching TRBD2. This CDR3 contains 14 residues. Trimming removed 4 bases from V and 3 bases from J; junction bases left unmatched: 3. CDR1 and CDR2 from the germline V gene are MNHDT and YYDKIL. CDR3: CASSMGGRAETLYF. The CDR3 DNA, read in part, is TGTGCTAGCAGTATGGGGGGGAGGGCAGAA.

Comment on this clone: The gene names here belong to mouse. The CDR3 end falls 4 residues outside the read, so it is completed with the germline J gene. The V call is TRBV13-3, the J call TRBJ2-2; TRBD1 might be the D (7 bases). Germline V lookup: CDR1 NNHDY, CDR2 SYVADS. The CDR3 has 16 residues. Trimming shortened V by 7 bases and J by 0 bases, and 16 bases separated the two germline ends. The CDR3 is CASRRAGGTNTGQLYF. The covered CDR3 bases are TGTGCCAGCCGACGAGCAGGGGGGACAAACACCGGG.

This clone turned up a few times. Gene names and germline match the mouse. The read comes to an end 4 residues before the CDR3 does, leaving the germline J gene to fill in the end. The rearrangement joins TRBV1 to TRBJ1-1; D is perhaps TRBD1 (6 bases). CDR3 length: 15 residues. Germline V gene lookup returns CDR1 NSQYPW and CDR2 LRSPGD (reference sequence). Trimming pared 2 bases from V and 3 bases from J, leaving 13 bases between. CDR3 protein: CTCSAQQGVDTEVFF. The CDR3 bases that were read are TGCACCTGCAGTGCACAACAGGGAGTAGACACA.

On this clone: Genes and germline are mouse. The CDR3 protein is CASTGLGAYAEQFF. Partial CDR3 DNA: TGTGCCAGCACCGGACTGGGGGCGTATGCT. This chain links TRBV19 with TRBJ2-1, with TRBD2 identical over 10 bases. The CDR3 is cut off 4 residues early in the read; its end comes from the germline J gene. The CDR3 runs 14 residues. With V trimmed by 6 bases and J by 4 bases, 4 bases remained unmatched. Germline-derived CDR1 and CDR2 are FNHDT and SITEND (reference sequence).

In the case of this clone: Any gene name here is a mouse gene name. The read halts 4 residues ahead of the CDR3 end, with the missing end drawn from the germline J gene. The chain has TRBV13-1 and TRBJ2-7; 10 positions match TRBD2. V shed 1 base and J 0 bases; nucleotides not matched to a gene: 7. Germline V lookup: CDR1 NSHNY, CDR2 SYGAGN. This CDR3 spans 17 amino acids. The covered CDR3 bases are TGTGCCAGCAGTGATCCTGCCTGGGGGGGCATCTCCTAT. The encoded protein is CASSDPAWGGISY. The entire CDR3 protein is CASSDPAWGGISYEQYF.

This clone was seen a handful of times. The genes and germline here are from mouse. Other DNA sequences in this specimen translate into the identical CDR3. The CDR3 DNA, read in part, is TGCACCTGCAGTGCAGAAAGACTGGGGGGCTAT. The encoded protein is CTCSAERLGGY. Given in full, the CDR3 is CTCSAERLGGYEQYF. The chain couples TRBV1 to TRBJ2-7; the match to TRBD2 covers 10 bases. The read terminates 4 residues ahead of where the CDR3 ends, so the germline J gene completes it. CDR3 length: 15 amino acids. Looked up from germline, CDR1 is NSQYPW and CDR2 is LRSPGD (reference sequence). Unmatched junction bases numbered 2, after V lost 0 bases and J lost 3 bases.

About this clone itself: All gene names here are mouse names. The CDR3 goes on 4 residues after the read ends, and that part is filled in from the germline J gene. The V and J genes are TRBV17 and TRBJ1-2; 8 positions match TRBD1. The germline gives CDR1 MNHDT, CDR2 YYDKIL. The V gene end was trimmed by 6 bases and the J gene end by 4 bases; junction bases not matched to a gene: 4. The CDR3 is 13 amino acids. The CDR3 bases that were read are TGTGCTAGCAGAGCAGGGGGCACCTCC. This sequence encodes CASRAGGTS. The full CDR3 reads CASRAGGTSDYTF.

Ten or more counts support this clone. Genes here carry mouse names. The read ends 4 residues before the CDR3 terminus; that terminus is restored from the germline J gene. Within the sample, other DNA sequences also encode this same CDR3. The chain recombines TRBV17 with TRBJ2-5; D is uncertain. The CDR3 consists of 13 residues. The germline V gene encodes CDR1 MNHDT and CDR2 YYDKIL. Deletions cut 2 bases from V and 0 bases from J, with 3 bases between. CDR3 protein: CASSRQNQDTQYF. The sequenced CDR3 bases are TGTGCTAGCAGTAGACAAAACCAAGAC.

This clone was counted a few times. Gene names follow the mouse nomenclature. The missing CDR3 end, 4 residues past where the read stops, is filled in from the germline J gene. V is TRBV13-1 and J is TRBJ2-7; D is uncertain. Germline V gene sequence: CDR1 NSHNY, CDR2 SYGAGN. This CDR3 contains 12 residues. CDR3 amino acids: CASRAGEYEQYF. Partial CDR3 DNA: TGTGCCAGCAGGGCTGGTGAGTAT.

This clone was detected ten times or more. Gene labels here are mouse ones. From the germline J gene comes the end of the CDR3, since the read stops 4 residues before it. V gene TRBV14 combines with J gene TRBJ2-1; 7 bases agree with TRBD1. Germline V gene data show CDR1 as SGHDT and CDR2 as FRDEAV. CDR3 size: 14 residues. Trimming took 4 bases from V and 5 from J; bases not matched to a gene: 6. The sequenced part of the CDR3 DNA is TGTGCCAGCAGTCCTTGGGACAGAAATGCT. Translated: CASSPWDRNA. The complete CDR3 sequence is CASSPWDRNAEQFF.

Points on this clone: Genes here carry mouse names. The read ends 4 residues before the CDR3 terminus; that terminus is restored from the germline J gene. The sample carries other DNA sequences with the same CDR3. This chain links TRBV17 with TRBJ2-3; 7 positions match TRBD2. The germline V gene has CDR1 MNHDT and CDR2 YYDKIL. V shed 3 bases and J 4 bases; nucleotides not matched to a gene: 7. The CDR3 has 15 residues. The DNA read from the CDR3 is TGTGCTAGCAGTAGCCGGGCTGGGGGTACAGAA. Translating it yields CASSSRAGGTE. The entire CDR3 reads CASSSRAGGTETLYF.

This clone showed up just a few times. The gene symbols are mouse symbols. Distinct nucleotide sequences in the sample also encode this CDR3. Incomplete CDR3 DNA: TGTGCCAGCAGCCGGGACAGCCAAGAC. Translation: CASSRDSQD. The entire CDR3 protein reads CASSRDSQDTQYF. The genes are TRBV13-1 and TRBJ2-5, with 7 positions matching TRBD1. The observed sequence ends 4 residues before the CDR3 terminus, with the missing tail filled in from the germline J gene. The CDR3 extends over 13 amino acids. Germline CDR1 NSHNY, CDR2 SYGAGN. Losses at the gene ends were 5 bases for V and 2 bases for J; bases not matched to a gene: 2.

This clone was detected only a few times. Mouse gene names apply. The CDR3 is CAWSLPQDYAEQFF. The CDR3 DNA, read in part, is TGTGCCTGGAGTCTCCCACAGGACTATGCT. V is TRBV31 and J is TRBJ2-1; TRBD1 might be the D (5 bases). The read ends 4 residues before the CDR3 terminus; that terminus is restored from the germline J gene. Germline V CDR1 and CDR2: GKSSPN, SITVG. Trimming removed 0 bases from V and 2 bases from J, with 8 bases in between. The CDR3 length is 14 residues.

This clone was detected a few times. Mouse gene names apply. The sequenced part of the CDR3 DNA is TGTGCTAGCAGTAGAGATAAAGGACAAAAATATGCT. Translation gives CASSRDKGQKYA. The entire CDR3 protein reads CASSRDKGQKYAEQFF. The J gene is TRBJ2-1, the V gene TRBV17; D possibly corresponds to TRBD1 (5 bases). The CDR3 goes on 4 residues after the read ends, and that part is filled in from the germline J gene. Germline CDR1 reads MNHDT; CDR2 reads YYDKIL. V lost 0 bases and J lost 4, with 13 bases in between. The CDR3 contains 16 residues.

This clone was detected only a few times. A read error may be the cause here, since a much bigger clone is one base away. Gene names refer to mouse genes. The sequenced fragment ends 4 residues before the CDR3 boundary, so the rest is inferred from the germline J gene. Other DNA sequences in this specimen translate into the identical CDR3. V usage is TRBV13-2 and J usage is TRBJ2-7; a weak D match, TRBD1 (5 bases). The CDR3 contains 12 residues. Germline V CDR1 and CDR2: NNHNN, SYGAGS (reference sequence). CDR3 residues: CASGDEGYEQYF. The sequenced CDR3 bases are TGTGCCAGCGGTGATGAGGGGTAT.

As to this clone: Germline and genes: mouse. The missing CDR3 end, 4 residues past where the read stops, is filled in from the germline J gene. The V call is TRBV5, the J call TRBJ2-7, with D maybe TRBD1 (6 bases). Looked up from germline, CDR1 is LGHNA and CDR2 is YNLKQL (reference sequence). The CDR3 covers 15 residues. The covered CDR3 bases are TGTGCCAGCAGCCAAACTCCGGGACAAAATTAT. It codes for CASSQTPGQNY. The full CDR3 reads CASSQTPGQNYEQYF.

On this clone itself: The listed genes are named as in mouse. The read falls 4 residues short of the CDR3 end, and the missing part is taken from the germline J gene. This sample includes further DNA sequences coding for the same CDR3. The genes are TRBV1 and TRBJ2-5; 10 bases line up with TRBD2. CDR3 size: 15 residues. CDR1 NSQYPW and CDR2 LRSPGD come from the germline V gene (reference sequence). The CDR3 protein is CTCSARLGGKDTQYF. The CDR3 DNA, read in part, is TGCACCTGCAGTGCACGACTGGGGGGTAAAGAC.

This clone showed up many times. Gene labels here are mouse ones. From the germline J gene comes the end of the CDR3, since the read stops 4 residues before it. The same CDR3 also results from other DNA sequences found in this sample. This sequence joins TRBV13-2 and TRBJ2-1; 10 bases line up with TRBD1. Unmatched junction bases numbered 1, after V lost 3 bases and J lost 4 bases. This CDR3 has 14 residues. The germline gives CDR1 NNHNN, CDR2 SYGAGS (reference sequence). CDR3 DNA (partial): TGTGCCAGCGGTGGGACAGGGGGGTATGCT. Its protein product is CASGGTGGYA. The whole CDR3 sequence is CASGGTGGYAEQFF.

As to this clone: Gene labels here are mouse ones. Coverage ceases 3 residues before the CDR3 finishes, and the germline J gene fills in the end. The rearrangement uses TRBV13-1 and TRBJ1-6; maybe TRBD1 (5 bases). TRBJ1-6 is an ORF, and what it does is uncertain. Deletions cut 5 bases from V and 3 bases from J, with 9 bases between. Germline V lookup: CDR1 NSHNY, CDR2 SYGAGN. The CDR3 consists of 14 residues. The CDR3 bases that were read are TGTGCCAGCAGGAGACAGAACTATAATTCGCCC. Translation: CASRRQNYNSP. The CDR3 in its entirety is CASRRQNYNSPLYF.

A note on this clone: Genes and germline are mouse. The read halts 4 residues ahead of the CDR3 end, with the missing end drawn from the germline J gene. This same CDR3 is encoded by further DNA sequences in the sample. The rearrangement links TRBV1 to TRBJ2-5, with 8 bases that match TRBD1. CDR3 length equals 14 residues. Germline assignment: CDR1 NSQYPW and CDR2 LRSPGD (reference sequence). Incomplete CDR3 DNA: TGCACCTGCAGTGCAGGCAGGGGGCGGGAC. Protein sequence: CTCSAGRGRD. The entire CDR3 sequence reads CTCSAGRGRDTQYF.

For this clone: Mouse gene names apply. The CDR3 is cut off 4 residues early in the read; its end comes from the germline J gene. Different DNA sequences within this sample yield the same CDR3. The chain uses TRBV19 and TRBJ1-1; D perhaps matches TRBD1 (5 bases). The V end was cut by 3 bases, the J end by 0 bases, with 9 bases between. This CDR3 region has 14 residues. The germline V gene encodes CDR1 FNHDT and CDR2 SITEND (reference sequence). Incomplete CDR3 DNA: TGTGCCAGCAGTAGGCAGGGCGCAAACACA. It codes for CASSRQGANT. The whole CDR3 sequence reads CASSRQGANTEVFF.

About this clone itself: Gene names denote mouse genes. The read terminates 4 residues before the CDR3 end, so the remaining end is supplied by the germline J gene. At the DNA level, this CDR3 is encoded by other sequences in the same sample as well. The J gene is TRBJ2-7, the V gene TRBV19; 8 positions agree with TRBD1. The ends lost 3 bases at V and 0 bases at J; junction bases unmatched: 2. This CDR3 is 14 amino acids long. Germline V CDR1 and CDR2: FNHDT, SITEND (reference sequence). The CDR3 loop reads CASSRQGSSYEQYF. The CDR3 DNA, read in part, is TGTGCCAGCAGTAGACAGGGGAGCTCCTAT.

A few counts support this clone. Gene labels here are mouse ones. Other nucleotide sequences from this sample produce the same CDR3. The DNA read from the CDR3 is TGTGCCAGCAGTGAAGGGGGGGTCCAAGAC. It encodes CASSEGGVQD. The entire CDR3 reads CASSEGGVQDTQYF. The chain is built from TRBV13-1 and TRBJ2-5, with D possibly matching TRBD2 (7 bases). The read is 4 residues too short to cover the CDR3 end, so that end is filled in from the germline J gene. The CDR3 totals 14 residues. CDR1 is NSHNY, CDR2 SYGAGN, per germline. The ends were cut back, 2 bases at V and 2 bases at J, with 9 bases in the middle.

This clone was seen more than once but under ten times. Genes here carry mouse names. The read ends 4 residues shy of where the CDR3 ends; the end is completed using the germline J gene. The chain carries TRBV13-1 and TRBJ2-2; TRBD1 aligns across 11 bases. CDR1 and CDR2 (germline): NSHNY, SYGAGN. The CDR3 loop spans 15 amino acids. V lost 5 bases, J lost 2 bases, and 2 bases stayed unmatched. Partial CDR3 DNA: TGTGCCAGCAGGGGGGACAGGGGGAACACCGGG. Protein sequence: CASRGDRGNTG. The full CDR3 protein reads CASRGDRGNTGQLYF.

The sample holds a few counts of this clone. Gene names denote mouse genes. The CDR3 is cut off 4 residues early in the read; its end comes from the germline J gene. V gene TRBV13-3 combines with J gene TRBJ2-1; 7 bases align to TRBD2. V trimming: 5 bases; J trimming: 0 bases; junction bases outside the gene matches: 5. Looked up from germline, CDR1 is NNHDY and CDR2 is SYVADS. The CDR3 runs to 15 residues. The CDR3: CASRKDWYNYAEQFF. CDR3 DNA (partial): TGTGCCAGCAGAAAGGACTGGTATAACTATGCT.

Note on this clone: Genes here carry mouse names. With the read ending 4 residues before the CDR3 end, the germline J gene is used to fill in that end. The chain is built from TRBV13-1 and TRBJ2-1; 8 bases fit TRBD1. Germline values: CDR1 NSHNY, CDR2 SYGAGN. CDR3 length: 14 amino acids. The sequenced CDR3 bases are TGTGCCAGCAGTGACGGGACAGGTGGGGCT. It yields the protein CASSDGTGGA. The CDR3 as a whole reads CASSDGTGGAEQFF.

A remark on this clone: Mouse gene names and germline throughout. The missing CDR3 end, 4 residues past where the read stops, is filled in from the germline J gene. J is TRBJ1-1 and V is TRBV31, with 12 positions matching TRBD1. The germline V gene has CDR1 GKSSPN and CDR2 SITVG. The CDR3 has 14 amino acids. CDR3 region: CAWSQGQGAREVFF. The DNA read from the CDR3 is TGTGCCTGGAGCCAGGGACAGGGGGCGCGA.